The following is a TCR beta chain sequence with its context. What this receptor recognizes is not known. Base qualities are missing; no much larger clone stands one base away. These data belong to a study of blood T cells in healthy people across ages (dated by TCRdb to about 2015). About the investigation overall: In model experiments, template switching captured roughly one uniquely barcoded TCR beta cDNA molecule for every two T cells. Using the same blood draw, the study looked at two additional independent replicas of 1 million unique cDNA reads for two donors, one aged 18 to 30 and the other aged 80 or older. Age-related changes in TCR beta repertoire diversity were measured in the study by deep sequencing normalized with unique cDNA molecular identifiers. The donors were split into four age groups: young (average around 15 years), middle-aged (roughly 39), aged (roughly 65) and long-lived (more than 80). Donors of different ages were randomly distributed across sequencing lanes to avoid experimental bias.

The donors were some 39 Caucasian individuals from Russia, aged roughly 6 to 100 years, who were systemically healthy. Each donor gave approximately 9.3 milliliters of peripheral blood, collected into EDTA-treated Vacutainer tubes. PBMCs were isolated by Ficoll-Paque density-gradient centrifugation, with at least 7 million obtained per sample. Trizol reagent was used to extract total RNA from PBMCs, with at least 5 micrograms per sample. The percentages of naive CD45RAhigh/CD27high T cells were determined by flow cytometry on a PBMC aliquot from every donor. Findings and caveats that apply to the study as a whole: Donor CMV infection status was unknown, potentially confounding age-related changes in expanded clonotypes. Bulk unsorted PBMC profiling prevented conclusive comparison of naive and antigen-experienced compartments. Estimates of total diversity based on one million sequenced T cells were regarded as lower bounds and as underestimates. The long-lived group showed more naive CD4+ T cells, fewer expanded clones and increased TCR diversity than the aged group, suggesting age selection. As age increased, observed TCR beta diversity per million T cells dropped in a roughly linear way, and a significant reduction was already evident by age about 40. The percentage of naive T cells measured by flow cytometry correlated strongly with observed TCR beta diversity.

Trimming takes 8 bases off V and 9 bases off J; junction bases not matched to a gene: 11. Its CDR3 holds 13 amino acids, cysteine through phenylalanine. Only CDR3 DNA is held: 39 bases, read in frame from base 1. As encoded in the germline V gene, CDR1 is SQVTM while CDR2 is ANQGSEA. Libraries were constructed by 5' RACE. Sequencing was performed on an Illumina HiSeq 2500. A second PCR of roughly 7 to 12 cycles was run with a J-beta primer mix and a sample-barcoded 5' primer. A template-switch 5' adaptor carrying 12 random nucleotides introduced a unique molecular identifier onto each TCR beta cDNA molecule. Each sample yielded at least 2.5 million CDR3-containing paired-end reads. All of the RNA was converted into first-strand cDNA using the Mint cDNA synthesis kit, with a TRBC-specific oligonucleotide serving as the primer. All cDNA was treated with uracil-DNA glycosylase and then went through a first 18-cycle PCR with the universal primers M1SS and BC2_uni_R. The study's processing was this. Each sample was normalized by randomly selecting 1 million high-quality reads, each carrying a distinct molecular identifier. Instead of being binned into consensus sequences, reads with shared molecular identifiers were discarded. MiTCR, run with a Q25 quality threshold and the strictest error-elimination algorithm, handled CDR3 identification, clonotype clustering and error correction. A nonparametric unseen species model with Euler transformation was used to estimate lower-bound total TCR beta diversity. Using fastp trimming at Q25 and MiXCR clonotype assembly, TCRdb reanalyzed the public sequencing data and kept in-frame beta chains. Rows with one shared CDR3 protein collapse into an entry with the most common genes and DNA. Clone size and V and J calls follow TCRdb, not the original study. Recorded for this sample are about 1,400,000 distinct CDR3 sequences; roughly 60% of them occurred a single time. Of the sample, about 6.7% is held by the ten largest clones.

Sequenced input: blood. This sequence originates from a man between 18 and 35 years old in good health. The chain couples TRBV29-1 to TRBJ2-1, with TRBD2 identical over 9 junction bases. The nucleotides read TGCAGCTCCGGAGAGCGGGAGGAGAGTGAGCAGTTCTTC. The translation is CSSGEREESEQFF.